These T cell receptor beta chains were read from a single sample in a study of blood T cell repertoires in COVID-19. Only in-frame clones appear in the TCRdb table, and some are missing; sequencing was by immunoSEQ multiplex PCR. The sample records roughly 150,000 clones, 70% to 90% being singletons. Material for sequencing was peripheral blood. Receptors originate from a woman of 80 years or more with COVID-19, enrolled during active disease. The CDR3 runs from the conserved cysteine through the conserved F or W. D genes are given only for firm matches. Where a row states a size, it is once, few, many or the class of an expanded clone; other rows omit it.

len,j_gene,abundance,d_gene,v_gene,CDR3nt,CDR3aa
14,TRBJ1-5,-,TRBD1,TRBV28,TGTGCCAGCAGCCTTGACAGGGGGGTACAGCCCCAGCATTTT,CASSLDRGVQPQHF
13,TRBJ1-5,-,-,TRBV12-3/TRBV12-4,TGTGCCAGCAGTGTGACGGGGAATCAGCCCCAGCATTTT,CASSVTGNQPQHF
14,TRBJ2-7,-,-,TRBV3-1/TRBV3-2,TGTGCCAGCAGCCTAGGACTCCTGTTTCTCGAGCAGTACTTC,CASSLGLLFLEQYF
15,TRBJ1-5,-,-,TRBV5-1,TGCGCCAGCAGCTTGAGTGGACAGACAAATCAGCCCCAGCATTTT,CASSLSGQTNQPQHF
15,TRBJ2-2,-,TRBD1,TRBV6-2/TRBV6-3,TGTGCCAGCAGTAAACCGGGACAGTACTCCGGGGAGCTGTTTTTT,CASSKPGQYSGELFF
18,TRBJ1-3,-,TRBD1,TRBV18,TGTGCCAGCTCACCCAGACAGGGGGCAGTGGGCTCTGGAAACACCATATATTTT,CASSPRQGAVGSGNTIYF
16,TRBJ2-7,-,-,TRBV24-1,TGTGCCACCAGTGACCCCAGCGGAGCTTCCCCCAACGAGCAGTACTTC,CATSDPSGASPNEQYF
14,TRBJ2-3,-,-,TRBV28,TGTGCCAGCCAAAAAGTGGGAGGCACAGATACGCAGTATTTT,CASQKVGGTDTQYF
16,TRBJ1-1,-,TRBD1,TRBV10-3,TGTGCCATCAGTTTCAGCCCGGGACAGGGGGCCACTGAAGCTTTCTTT,CAISFSPGQGATEAFF
13,TRBJ1-1,-,-,TRBV5-1,TGCGCCAGCAGCGCCGGGGTGAACACTGAAGCTTTCTTT,CASSAGVNTEAFF
15,TRBJ2-1,-,-,TRBV9,TGTGCCAGCAGCCCAAAGCGGTATACCTACAATGAGCAGTTCTTC,CASSPKRYTYNEQFF
14,TRBJ1-2,-,-,TRBV28,TGTGCCAGCACCCGGAGGAGGGCCCTAGAAGGCTACACCTTC,CASTRRRALEGYTF
18,TRBJ2-5,few,TRBD2,TRBV7-9,TGTGCCAGCAGCTTAGCTAGCGGGAGGATTCTTTCCAGGGAGACCCAGTACTTC,CASSLASGRILSRETQYF
15,TRBJ2-5,once,-,TRBV5-6,TGTGCCAGCAGCCGGATTCAGGGCAGCCAAGAGACCCAGTACTTC,CASSRIQGSQETQYF
13,TRBJ2-3,-,-,TRBV28,TGTGCCAGCAGTTTGAGCATCACAGATACGCAGTATTTT,CASSLSITDTQYF
13,TRBJ2-7,-,TRBD2,TRBV5-1,TGCGCCAGCAGCCCCGGACTAGGGTACGAGCAGTACTTC,CASSPGLGYEQYF
14,TRBJ1-1,-,-,TRBV3-1/TRBV3-2,TGTGCCAGCAGCCATAGTCGGGTGAACACTGAAGCTTTCTTT,CASSHSRVNTEAFF
14,TRBJ1-5,-,TRBD1,TRBV7-8,TGTGCCAGCAGCTTGGGACAGGGCACTCAGCCCCAGCATTTT,CASSLGQGTQPQHF
16,TRBJ2-5,once,TRBD1,TRBV24-1,TGTGCCACCAGCCTCTCCACAGGGGGAGGAACAGAGACCCAGTACTTC,CATSLSTGGGTETQYF
16,TRBJ2-4,-,TRBD1,TRBV5-4,TGTGCCAGCAGCTTCTCGGGACAGCTAGCCAAAAACATTCAGTACTTC,CASSFSGQLAKNIQYF
13,TRBJ1-5,-,-,TRBV28,TGTGCGGTAGTGAGGGCCGGCAATCAGCCCCAGCATTTT,CAVVRAGNQPQHF
13,TRBJ1-5,-,-,TRBV12-3/TRBV12-4,TGTGCCAGCAGTCCCTTAGGCAATCAGCCCCAGCATTTT,CASSPLGNQPQHF
18,TRBJ2-3,-,TRBD2,TRBV9,TGTGCCAGCAGCGTAGCCGATTCTAGCGGGAGGGTCACAGATACGCAGTATTTT,CASSVADSSGRVTDTQYF
16,TRBJ2-2,-,TRBD2,TRBV3-1/TRBV3-2,TGTGCCAGCAGCCAAGTTTTACTAGCGGGAACCGGGGAGCTGTTTTTT,CASSQVLLAGTGELFF
13,TRBJ1-1,-,-,TRBV19,TGTGCCAGTAGTATCTGGGGAGGGACTGAAGCTTTCTTT,CASSIWGGTEAFF
14,TRBJ1-2,-,-,TRBV18,TGTGCCACCACTATCTCCGCGGGGGACTATGGCTACACCTTC,CATTISAGDYGYTF
13,TRBJ2-1,-,-,TRBV10-3,TGTGCCTCCTATAGCGGAGACGCAGATGAGCAGTTCTTC,CASYSGDADEQFF
13,TRBJ1-2,few,TRBD1,TRBV2,TGTGCCAGCAGAGAGACAGGGCTCTATGGCTACACCTTC,CASRETGLYGYTF